What follows are 27 T cell receptor beta chains derived from one specimen sequenced in a study of blood T cell repertoires in COVID-19. Generated by immunoSEQ multiplex PCR, the TCRdb table keeps only in-frame clones and is missing some. The repertoire has over 200,000 clones, roughly 81% of them found once; the top ten carry around 7.3%. Source material: peripheral blood. These receptors were taken from a woman in her forties or fifties with active or convalescent COVID-19.

This clone was seen a handful of times. The rearrangement links TRBV19 to TRBJ1-2, with 11 bases that match TRBD1. V was pared by 3 bases and J by 7 bases, with 7 bases of the junction left unmatched. Germline CDR1 LNHDA, CDR2 SQIVND (reference sequence). The CDR3 sequence is 15 residues long. CDR3 residues: CASSMAGTGGVGYTF. The CDR3 DNA reads as TGTGCCAGTAGTATGGCTGGGACAGGGGGAGTTGGCTACACCTTC.

This chain links TRBV5-1 with TRBJ2-2; 11 bases are a match to TRBD2. The CDR3 has 16 residues. Unmatched junction bases numbered 9, after V lost 7 bases and J lost 4 bases. The germline V gene encodes CDR1 SGHRS and CDR2 YFSETQ. CDR3 DNA: TGCGCCAGCTGGAGTTCTAGCGGGAGGAGCACCGGGGAGCTGTTTTTT. Translation: CASWSSSGRSTGELFF. Supplemented by reference TRBV5-1 and TRBJ2-2, the full variable domain reads KAGVTQTPRYLIKTRGQQVTLSCSPISGHRSVSWYQQTPGQGLQFLFEYFSETQRNKGNFPGRFSGRQFSNSRSEMNVSTLELGDSALYLCASWSSSGRSTGELFFGEGSRLTVL.

This sequence joins TRBV2 and TRBJ2-3; 12 bases match TRBD2. This CDR3 has 15 amino acids. CDR1 and CDR2 from the germline V gene are SNHLY and FYNNEI. Germline trimming cut 8 bases from V and 5 bases from J; bases unmatched to any gene: 8. CDR3 DNA: TGTGCCAGCGGAGGACTAGCGGGATTTATAGATACGCAGTATTTT. This codes for CASGGLAGFIDTQYF. Drawing the rest from reference TRBV2 and TRBJ2-3, the complete variable domain is EPEVTQTPSHQVTQMGQEVILRCVPISNHLYFYWYRQILGQKVEFLVSFYNNEISEKSEIFDDQFSVERPDGSNFTLKIRSTKLEDSAMYFCASGGLAGFIDTQYFGPGTRLTVL.

J is TRBJ1-1 and V is TRBV10-3; possible D gene TRBD1, 6 bases. CDR1 is ENHRY, CDR2 SYGVKD, per germline. The CDR3 is 15 amino acids. V lost 3 bases to trimming and J lost 0 bases, with 11 bases between them. CDR3 loop: CAISEVGALNTEAFF. As DNA, the CDR3 is TGTGCCATCAGTGAAGTGGGGGCCCTGAACACTGAAGCTTTCTTT.

This chain links TRBV5-1 with TRBJ2-1; TRBD2 is a possible D gene (6 bases). The CDR3 has 15 amino acids. V gave up 0 bases and J gave up 4 bases, with 11 bases separating them. Looked up from germline, CDR1 is SGHRS and CDR2 is YFSETQ. This chain's CDR3 is CASSLESGTYNEQFF. CDR3 DNA sequence: TGCGCCAGCAGCTTGGAGTCAGGGACTTACAATGAGCAGTTCTTC.

A remark on this clone: The junction differs from germline at one of its ends, possibly a read error. The V and J genes are TRBV12-3 or TRBV12-4 and TRBJ2-2; D gene unclear. CDR3 length: 11 amino acids. The CDR3 protein is CASSHTGELFF. The CDR3 DNA sequence: TGTGCCAGCAGTCACACAGGGGAGCTGTTTTTT.

This clone has a single count. V usage is TRBV21-1 and J usage is TRBJ2-1; the table's D call, TRBD1, was not checked against the DNA. TRBV21-1 is designated a pseudogene. The CDR3 is made up of 15 amino acids. The CDR3 sequence is CAGRDRAAISNEQFF. CDR3 bases: TGTGCCGGCCGGGACAGGGCCGCAATTAGCAATGAGCAGTTCTTC.

The chain joins TRBV28 to TRBJ1-4, with TRBD1 matching over 10 bases. This CDR3 has 16 amino acids. The V and J ends lost 6 bases and 5 bases, in that order; junction bases with no gene match: 9. Germline lookup yields CDR1 MDHEN and CDR2 SYDVKM. The DNA for the CDR3 is TGTGCCAGCAGGGCTAACCCGGGACAGGGGAATGAAAAACTGTTTTTT. Amino acid sequence: CASRANPGQGNEKLFF.

The J gene is TRBJ1-2, the V gene TRBV7-9, with a tentative D call TRBD1 (6 bases). CDR1 and CDR2 (germline): SEHNR, FQNEAQ (reference sequence). The CDR3 totals 14 residues. V was trimmed by 6 bases and J by 4 bases, leaving 15 bases between them. This chain's CDR3 is CASRRQGLIYGYTF. The CDR3 region has the DNA TGTGCCAGCAGAAGGCAGGGGTTAATCTATGGCTACACCTTC. The full variable domain, its missing parts supplied by reference TRBV7-9 and TRBJ1-2, is DTGVSQNPRHKITKRGQNVTFRCDPISEHNRLYWYRQTLGQGPEFLTYFQNEAQLEKSRLLSDRFSAERPKGSFSTLEIQRTEQGDSAMYLCASRRQGLIYGYTFGSGTRLTVV.

The chain employs TRBV29-1 and TRBJ2-1; 10 positions match TRBD2. V shed 6 bases, J shed 9 bases, and the junction held 11 bases outside the gene matches. Per the germline V gene, CDR1 is SQVTM and CDR2 is ANQGSEA. This CDR3 comprises 14 residues. CDR3 sequence: CSVLPLAGASEQFF. The CDR3 nucleotides are TGCAGCGTGCTCCCTCTAGCGGGGGCTTCTGAGCAGTTCTTC.

The rearrangement joins TRBV4-1 to TRBJ2-1; 9 nucleotides match TRBD2. This CDR3 comprises 18 residues. The germline gives CDR1 MGHRA, CDR2 YSYEKL. J lost 6 bases, V lost 4 bases, and 16 bases had no gene match. CDR3 sequence reads: CASSRGAGGAEGSNEQFF. The CDR3 DNA is TGCGCCAGCAGCCGGGGCGCGGGGGGGGCGGAGGGGTCCAATGAGCAGTTCTTC.

This rearrangement joins TRBV18 to TRBJ1-2, with 11 bases identical to TRBD1. With V trimmed by 2 bases and J by 6 bases, 2 bases remained unmatched. The germline V gene encodes CDR1 KGHSH and CDR2 LQKENI. The CDR3 consists of 14 residues. CDR3 sequence (DNA): TGTGCCAGCTCACCAGGACAGGGGGCTGATGGCTACACCTTC. It is translated as CASSPGQGADGYTF.

The gene calls are TRBV10-3 and TRBJ2-1; 12 nucleotides match TRBD2. The trim removed 8 bases at V and 7 bases at J, leaving 3 bases unmatched. Germline V gene lookup returns CDR1 ENHRY and CDR2 SYGVKD. The CDR3 is made up of 13 amino acids. The CDR3 reads CAIGLAGRNEQFF. Written as DNA, the CDR3 is TGTGCCATCGGACTAGCGGGACGTAATGAGCAGTTCTTC.

The genes are TRBV5-1 and TRBJ1-5; a possible D gene is TRBD1 (5 bases). Trimming removed 4 bases at V and 9 bases at J, with 14 bases between. The CDR3 sequence is 13 residues long. The germline V gene encodes CDR1 SGHRS and CDR2 YFSETQ. The CDR3 nucleotides are TGCGCCAGCAGCCCTGACCCCGGGGGGCCCCAGCATTTT. The encoded protein is CASSPDPGGPQHF.

The chain is built from TRBV29-1 and TRBJ1-2, with D uncertain. The V end lost 7 bases, the J end lost 3 bases, and 21 bases lay between the germline ends. Germline V gene sequence: CDR1 SQVTM, CDR2 ANQGSEA. The CDR3 runs 15 residues. The CDR3: CSARQEFNSDYGYTF. The CDR3 DNA reads as TGCAGCGCACGGCAGGAATTTAATAGTGACTATGGCTACACCTTC.

This clone has more than one count but fewer than ten. The chain uses TRBV6-7 and TRBJ2-7; unclear D gene. TRBV6-7 is marked as an open reading frame, function uncertain. Trimming removed 0 bases from V and 0 bases from J, with 18 bases in between. The CDR3 totals 18 residues. The CDR3 region has the DNA TGTGCCAGCAGTTACTCGCTTGAGGCCTCATCGAGCTCCTACGAGCAGTACGTC. It translates to CASSYSLEASSSSYEQYV.

The CDR3 DNA follows: TGTGCCAGCAGTGAAGGGCGGTGGTCCTACAATGAGCAGTTCTTC. Protein product: CASSEGRWSYNEQFF. The chain uses TRBV6-1 and TRBJ2-1; D is undetermined. Germline lookup yields CDR1 MNHNS and CDR2 SASEGT. CDR3 length: 15 amino acids. Trimming left V 1 base short and J 1 base short, with 8 bases between.

V is TRBV5-8 and J is TRBJ1-2; TRBD1 matches at 9 bases. There are 16 residues in the CDR3. In germline, CDR1 is SGHTS, CDR2 YDEGEE. V trimming: 4 bases; J trimming: 4 bases; junction bases outside the gene matches: 11. The CDR3 is CASSHPTGGDGYGYTF. CDR3 DNA sequence: TGTGCCAGCAGCCACCCGACAGGGGGAGACGGCTATGGCTACACCTTC.

The V and J genes are TRBV5-1 and TRBJ2-1; D might be TRBD2 (5 bases). The CDR3 loop spans 14 amino acids. V lost 0 bases to trimming and J lost 7 bases, with 11 bases between them. Germline CDR1 SGHRS, CDR2 YFSETQ. CDR3 residues: CASSLDAGSNEQFF. CDR3 coding DNA: TGCGCCAGCAGCTTGGATGCGGGCAGTAATGAGCAGTTCTTC. Full variable domain (outside the CDR3, taken from reference TRBV5-1 and TRBJ2-1): KAGVTQTPRYLIKTRGQQVTLSCSPISGHRSVSWYQQTPGQGLQFLFEYFSETQRNKGNFPGRFSGRQFSNSRSEMNVSTLELGDSALYLCASSLDAGSNEQFFGPGTRLTVL.

The rearrangement uses TRBV3-1 (or the pseudogene TRBV3-2) and TRBJ2-3; 15 bases agree with TRBD2. J was trimmed by 4 bases and V by 4 bases; bases with no gene match: 6. Germline CDR1 LGHDT, CDR2 YNNKEL (reference sequence). This CDR3 contains 17 residues. The CDR3 coding sequence is TGTGCCAGCAGCCGACGGACTAGCGGGGGGGTCTCAGATACGCAGTATTTT. Protein product: CASSRRTSGGVSDTQYF.

The chain combines TRBV19 with TRBJ1-1; possibly TRBD1 for D (6 bases). The germline gives CDR1 LNHDA, CDR2 SQIVND (reference sequence). V shed 3 bases and J shed 4 bases, with 12 bases lying between them. The CDR3 totals 14 residues. This chain's CDR3 is CASSIGARGTEAFF. In nucleotides, the CDR3 is TGTGCCAGTAGTATCGGGGCCAGGGGCACTGAAGCTTTCTTT. The complete variable domain, with remaining parts taken from reference TRBV19 and TRBJ1-1, reads DGGITQSPKYLFRKEGQNVTLSCEQNLNHDAMYWYRQDPGQGLRLIYYSQIVNDFQKGDIAEGYSVSREKKESFPLTVTSAQKNPTAFYLCASSIGARGTEAFFGQGTRLTVV.

This clone was counted once. The genes are TRBV20-1 and TRBJ2-7; the match to TRBD2 covers 12 bases. The V and J ends lost 3 bases and 4 bases, in that order; junction bases with no gene match: 7. The CDR3 contains 15 residues. Germline V gene data show CDR1 as DFQATT and CDR2 as SNEGSKA (reference sequence). CDR3: CSASKLAGGPYEQYF. The CDR3 coding sequence is TGCAGTGCTAGTAAGCTAGCGGGAGGGCCATACGAGCAGTACTTC.

This clone was counted once. V is TRBV9 and J is TRBJ2-1; D uncertain. Per the germline V gene, CDR1 is SGDLS and CDR2 is YYNGEE. This CDR3 comprises 11 residues. Trimming removed 4 bases at V and 5 bases at J, with 4 bases between. The CDR3 nucleotides read TGTGCCAGCAGCCTTAACAATGAGCAGTTCTTC. Its translation is CASSLNNEQFF. Full variable domain (missing parts from reference TRBV9 and TRBJ2-1): DSGVTQTPKHLITATGQRVTLRCSPRSGDLSVYWYQQSLDQGLQFLIQYYNGEERAKGNILERFSAQQFPDLHSELNLSSLELGDSALYFCASSLNNEQFFGPGTRLTVL.

The V and J genes are TRBV3-1 (or the pseudogene TRBV3-2) and TRBJ1-1; 10 nucleotides agree with TRBD1. CDR1 and CDR2 (germline): LGHDT, YNNKEL (reference sequence). V trimming: 5 bases; J trimming: 7 bases; junction bases outside the gene matches: 10. The CDR3 length is 15 residues. The CDR3 reads CASSYRDRGSLEAFF. The CDR3 coding sequence is TGTGCCAGCAGCTACCGGGACAGGGGTTCCCTTGAAGCTTTCTTT.

The genes are TRBV6-4 and TRBJ1-2; 9 bases are shared with TRBD1. The CDR3 contains 13 residues. CDR1 and CDR2 from the germline V gene are MRHNA and SNTAGT. V shed 5 bases and J 8 bases; nucleotides not matched to a gene: 6. The CDR3 region is CASSFGTGHGYTF. CDR3 in DNA: TGTGCCAGCAGTTTTGGGACAGGGCACGGCTACACCTTC.

On this clone itself: Different DNA sequences within this sample yield the same CDR3. The J gene is TRBJ2-2, the V gene TRBV29-1, with TRBD1 matching 7 bases. The junction had 3 bases not matched to a gene; V was cut back by 6 bases and J by 2 bases. The CDR3 is 13 amino acids. Germline values: CDR1 SQVTM, CDR2 ANQGSEA. CDR3 region: CSVGDSNTGELFF. CDR3 coding DNA: TGCAGCGTGGGGGACAGCAACACCGGGGAGCTGTTTTTT.

This chain uses TRBV3-1 (or the pseudogene TRBV3-2) with TRBJ2-1, with 10 nucleotides matching TRBD2. Germline CDR1 LGHDT, CDR2 YNNKEL (reference sequence). With 1 base clipped from V and 6 bases from J, the junction kept 6 bases outside the gene matches. The CDR3 totals 16 residues. For the CDR3, the DNA is TGTGCCAGCAGCCAAGCCCCGGCTAGCGGGAGCAATGAGCAGTTCTTC. Protein sequence: CASSQAPASGSNEQFF.